Below, 25 T cell receptor beta chains from the same sample are listed, as sequenced in a study of blood T cell repertoires in COVID-19. Only in-frame clones appear in the TCRdb table, and some are missing; sequencing was by immunoSEQ multiplex PCR. The sample holds about 160,000 clones, around 90% seen once. The specimen was peripheral blood. These receptors all stem from a man aged 55 to 69 with active or convalescent COVID-19.

This clone occurred once. The V gene is TRBV7-9, the J gene TRBJ1-4; D not resolved. The V and J ends lost 1 base and 5 bases respectively, with 11 bases between them. CDR3 size: 15 residues. The germline gives CDR1 SEHNR, CDR2 FQNEAQ (reference sequence). The chain's CDR3 is CASSLVGRENEKLFF. For the CDR3, the DNA is TGTGCCAGCAGCTTAGTGGGCCGGGAGAATGAAAAACTGTTTTTT.

The CDR3 is CASSSGGQPQHF. The CDR3 nucleotides read TGTGCCAGCAGTTCGGGGGGGCAGCCCCAGCATTTT. This rearrangement joins TRBV25-1 to TRBJ1-5; TRBD1 is a possible D gene (5 bases). Trimming took 5 bases from V and 7 from J, leaving 9 bases between them. Germline CDR1 and CDR2: MGHDK and SYGVNS. CDR3 length: 12 residues.

This sequence joins TRBV18 and TRBJ2-5; D perhaps matches TRBD2 (5 bases). Trimming cost V 0 bases and J 5 bases, with 10 bases left between them. CDR3 length: 14 residues. CDR1 and CDR2 (germline): KGHSH, LQKENI. CDR3 sequence: CASSPPSGWETQYF. CDR3 DNA: TGTGCCAGCTCACCACCTTCGGGGTGGGAGACCCAGTACTTC. The full variable domain, in which reference TRBV18 and TRBJ2-5 provide the parts outside the CDR3, is NAGVMQNPRHLVRRRGQEARLRCSPMKGHSHVYWYRQLPEEGLKFMVYLQKENIIDESGMPKERFSAEFPKEGPSILRIQQVVRGDSAAYFCASSPPSGWETQYFGPGTRLLVL.

This clone was observed once. This chain joins TRBV6-5 and TRBJ1-1; D remains unclear. V was trimmed by 4 bases and J by 1 base, leaving 10 bases between them. This CDR3 contains 14 residues. The germline gives CDR1 MNHEY, CDR2 SVGAGI. This CDR3 is CASSLEIRNTEAFF. CDR3 sequence (DNA): TGTGCCAGCAGTTTGGAGATCCGGAACACTGAAGCTTTCTTT.

Concerning this clone itself: Different DNA sequences within this sample yield the same CDR3. The rearrangement uses TRBV9 and TRBJ2-3; 11 positions match TRBD2. Germline V gene data show CDR1 as SGDLS and CDR2 as YYNGEE. With V trimmed by 0 bases and J by 3 bases, 0 bases remained unmatched. This CDR3 has 15 amino acids. CDR3 amino acids: CASSVGLAGTDTQYF. For the CDR3, the DNA is TGTGCCAGCAGCGTAGGACTAGCGGGAACAGATACGCAGTATTTT.

The rearrangement links TRBV5-4 to TRBJ1-2; tentatively, D is TRBD1 (5 bases). The CDR3 runs 13 residues. Germline V lookup: CDR1 SGHNT, CDR2 YYREEE (reference sequence). V gave up 4 bases and J gave up 7 bases, with 14 bases separating them. The CDR3 is CASSPSLGGGYTF. In nucleotides, the CDR3 is TGTGCCAGCAGCCCTAGCCTGGGGGGTGGCTACACCTTC. The complete variable domain, with remaining parts taken from reference TRBV5-4 and TRBJ1-2, reads ETGVTQSPTHLIKTRGQQVTLRCSSQSGHNTVSWYQQALGQGPQFIFQYYREEENGRGNFPPRFSGLQFPNYSSELNVNALELDDSALYLCASSPSLGGGYTFGSGTRLTVV.

J is TRBJ2-2 and V is TRBV11-3; D perhaps matches TRBD2 (6 bases). CDR1 and CDR2 (germline): SGHNT, YENEEA. V was pared by 3 bases and J by 7 bases, with 18 bases between. The CDR3 consists of 16 residues. This chain's CDR3 is CASSLLPGTQGGELFF. In DNA, the CDR3 is TGTGCCAGCAGCTTGCTGCCAGGGACTCAGGGCGGGGAGCTGTTTTTT. The whole variable domain, filled in from reference TRBV11-3 and TRBJ2-2, reads EAGVVQSPRYKIIEKKQPVAFWCNPISGHNTLYWYLQNLGQGPELLIRYENEEAVDDSQLPKDRFSAERLKGVDSTLKIQPAELGDSAVYLCASSLLPGTQGGELFFGEGSRLTVL.

The CDR3 loop is CASSEARGQALIQYF. DNA for the CDR3: TGTGCCAGCAGTGAAGCTCGTGGACAGGCTTTGATTCAGTACTTC. V gene TRBV6-1 combines with J gene TRBJ2-4, with 7 bases fitting TRBD1. Germline V gene lookup returns CDR1 MNHNS and CDR2 SASEGT. The CDR3 has 15 residues. Germline trimming cut 0 bases from V and 10 bases from J; bases unmatched to any gene: 9.

This chain connects TRBV5-4 to TRBJ2-3, with 7 bases identical to TRBD1. CDR1 is SGHNT, CDR2 YYREEE, per germline (reference sequence). V trimming: 6 bases; J trimming: 5 bases; junction bases outside the gene matches: 9. The CDR3 contains 14 residues. Written as DNA, the CDR3 is TGTGCCAGCACCACAGGGGAGTGGGGAGATACGCAGTATTTT. Translation: CASTTGEWGDTQYF.

V gene TRBV5-8 combines with J gene TRBJ2-7; no clear D. Germline-derived CDR1 and CDR2 are SGHTS and YDEGEE. Trimming removed 4 bases at V and 0 bases at J, with 8 bases between. This CDR3 region has 13 residues. CDR3 residues: CASSTRSSYEQYF. The DNA of the CDR3 is TGTGCCAGCAGCACGCGGAGCTCCTACGAGCAGTACTTC.

This clone was picked up one time. J is TRBJ1-1 and V is TRBV18; 9 positions match TRBD1. The CDR3 sequence is 16 residues long. Germline CDR1 reads KGHSH; CDR2 reads LQKENI. Trimming took 3 bases from V and 1 from J; bases not matched to a gene: 6. In DNA form, the CDR3 reads TGTGCCAGCTCACCGGTACAGGGGGCCCAGAACACTGAAGCTTTCTTT. It translates to CASSPVQGAQNTEAFF.

The chain couples TRBV6-1 to TRBJ2-7; D gene unclear. This CDR3 contains 13 residues. Between the trimmed V and J ends, which lost 0 bases and 6 bases, there was a span of 9 bases. Germline CDR1 reads MNHNS; CDR2 reads SASEGT. CDR3 nucleotides: TGTGCCAGCAGTGAAGCGCTCGGGTTCGAGCAGTACTTC. This encodes CASSEALGFEQYF.

The chain employs TRBV19 and TRBJ2-2; the match to TRBD2 covers 8 bases. The CDR3 spans 15 residues. Trimming at V came to 7 bases and at J to 7 bases, leaving 11 bases not matched to a gene. Germline-derived CDR1 and CDR2 are LNHDA and SQIVND (reference sequence). This CDR3 reads CASKAYQREIGELFF. CDR3 coding DNA: TGTGCCAGTAAGGCTTATCAGCGGGAGATCGGGGAGCTGTTTTTT.

This chain joins TRBV3-1 (or the pseudogene TRBV3-2) and TRBJ1-6; 8 nucleotides align to TRBD1. The trim removed 1 base at V and 7 bases at J, leaving 6 bases unmatched. The CDR3 totals 16 residues. Germline CDR1 reads LGHDT; CDR2 reads YNNKEL (reference sequence). CDR3 residues: CASSQGTGRGNSPLHF. The DNA of the CDR3 is TGTGCCAGCAGCCAAGGGACAGGGAGGGGAAATTCACCCCTCCACTTT.

V and J are TRBV2 and TRBJ1-4, with D maybe TRBD1 (6 bases). V lost 6 bases and J lost 7, with 18 bases in between. Germline V gene sequence: CDR1 SNHLY, CDR2 FYNNEI. The CDR3 covers 15 residues. This chain's CDR3 is CASRYLQGPSEKLFF. The CDR3 nucleotides read TGTGCCAGCAGGTACCTACAGGGCCCCAGTGAAAAACTGTTTTTT.

This chain joins TRBV14 and TRBJ2-1; TRBD2 matches 10 bases. This CDR3 comprises 17 residues. Germline V lookup: CDR1 SGHDN, CDR2 FVKESK. V shed 3 bases and J 3 bases; nucleotides not matched to a gene: 8. The CDR3 protein is CASSHTVRTSGYNEQFF. As DNA, the CDR3 is TGTGCCAGCAGCCACACAGTCCGGACTAGCGGCTACAATGAGCAGTTCTTC.

This chain connects TRBV4-2 to TRBJ2-5; 11 nucleotides align to TRBD2. Germline values: CDR1 LGHNA, CDR2 YNFKEQ. The CDR3 loop spans 15 amino acids. Germline trimming cut 4 bases from V and 5 bases from J; bases unmatched to any gene: 6. CDR3 coding DNA: TGTGCCAGCAGCCTTTTACTAGCGGGGGAGGAGACCCAGTACTTC. It translates to CASSLLLAGEETQYF.

The gene calls are TRBV9 and TRBJ1-5; D gene unclear. The CDR3 loop spans 15 amino acids. The V end was cut by 0 bases, the J end by 2 bases, with 9 bases between. Germline CDR1 is SGDLS and CDR2 is YYNGEE. CDR3 protein: CASSVDVHGNQPQHF. The CDR3 coding sequence is TGTGCCAGCAGCGTAGACGTACACGGCAATCAGCCCCAGCATTTT.

This clone was seen more than once but under ten times. This rearrangement joins TRBV10-2 to TRBJ1-1; D ambiguous. This CDR3 has 15 residues. CDR1 WSHSY and CDR2 SAAADI come from the germline V gene. The V end was cut by 4 bases, the J end by 1 base, with 13 bases between. In nucleotides, the CDR3 is TGCGCCAGCAGTGTGTTTGGAGTTGCGAACACTGAAGCTTTCTTT. Encoded protein: CASSVFGVANTEAFF.

The chain combines TRBV10-3 with TRBJ1-2; D is undetermined. Germline-derived CDR1 and CDR2 are ENHRY and SYGVKD. The CDR3 consists of 11 residues. V dropped 0 bases and J dropped 11 bases, with 7 bases sitting between them. The CDR3 region is CAISESWRYTF. CDR3 bases: TGTGCCATCAGTGAGTCGTGGAGGTACACCTTC.

The CDR3 loop is CASSLGEFYEQYF. The CDR3 nucleotides read TGCGCCAGCAGCTTGGGTGAGTTCTACGAGCAGTACTTC. The rearrangement joins TRBV5-1 to TRBJ2-7; D is unclear. CDR3 length equals 13 residues. From germline, CDR1 is SGHRS and CDR2 YFSETQ. V was pared by 0 bases and J by 3 bases, with 7 bases between.

This chain uses TRBV7-8 with TRBJ2-1; the D gene is possibly TRBD2 (5 bases). Deletions cut 0 bases from V and 8 bases from J, with 23 bases between. Germline loops: CDR1 SGHVS, CDR2 FQNEAQ. This CDR3 is 18 amino acids long. Here the CDR3 DNA reads TGTGCCAGCAGCTTAGCTCTTGGGAGCTTCCCGCCTCTATATGAGCAGTTCTTC. Its translation is CASSLALGSFPPLYEQFF.

This chain connects TRBV6-5 to TRBJ2-1; D may be TRBD2 (6 bases). Germline-derived CDR1 and CDR2 are MNHEY and SVGAGI. V lost 2 bases and J lost 1, with 12 bases in between. This CDR3 spans 16 amino acids. In nucleotides, the CDR3 is TGTGCCAGCAGTTACGGGGGACTTAGTTCCTACAATGAGCAGTTCTTC. Protein: CASSYGGLSSYNEQFF.

The chain links TRBV5-1 to TRBJ2-3; 10 nucleotides agree with TRBD2. The CDR3 covers 17 residues. The V segment lost 1 base and the J segment 0 bases; nucleotides outside the gene matches: 5. The germline V gene has CDR1 SGHRS and CDR2 YFSETQ. CDR3 DNA: TGCGCCAGCAGCTTGACTAGCGGGGCCACTAGCACAGATACGCAGTATTTT. It codes for CASSLTSGATSTDTQYF.

V gene TRBV2 combines with J gene TRBJ1-2, with D perhaps matching TRBD1 (6 bases). The CDR3 loop spans 14 amino acids. V lost 6 bases and J 2 bases, leaving 13 bases between the germline ends. Germline-derived CDR1 and CDR2 are SNHLY and FYNNEI. In DNA form, the CDR3 reads TGTGCCAGCAGCCGGGACACCCTCAACTATGGCTACACCTTC. Protein: CASSRDTLNYGYTF.